This T cell receptor beta chain was recorded in a study of T cell changes during pregnancy in multiple sclerosis. V lost 2 bases, J lost 3 bases, and 7 bases stayed unmatched. Germline CDR1 and CDR2: SGHRS and YFSETQ. This CDR3 has 16 amino acids. Data came from immunoSEQ multiplex PCR; TCRdb stores just in-frame clones and leaves some out. The sample holds 15,000 to 20,000 clones, more than 75% seen once. This sample comprised CD4+ T cells from peripheral blood mononuclear cells, obtained in the first trimester of pregnancy. V is TRBV5-1 and J is TRBJ2-3; 9 bases line up with TRBD2. This clonotype was obtained from a female donor in good health, enrolled as a control in a pregnancy study. The CDR3 loop reads CASSFTAGGQTDTQYF. The CDR3 bases are TGCGCCAGCAGCTTTACCGCGGGGGGGCAAACAGATACGCAGTATTTT.